A single sample is the source of the 31 T cell receptor beta chains below, sequenced in a study of blood T cell repertoires in COVID-19 (dated by TCRdb to the early 2020s). To prepare the library, the immunoSEQ multiplex PCR assay was applied. TCRdb limited this immuneACCESS table to in-frame rearrangements with V and J called. A share of clones is missing; checked studies link under half to unresolved V genes, and the rest is unexplained. Counted in this sample were more than 110,000 clones; approximately 84% of them appeared once. The ten largest clones capture around 5.5% of the sample. The sequenced material came from PBMCs or T cells enriched from blood (not recorded which). All receptors come from a man aged 40-49 years with acute COVID-19.

This clone was detected only once. The chain uses TRBV5-1 and TRBJ2-2; 12 bases align to TRBD2. The J segment lost 6 bases and the V segment lost 5 bases, leaving 8 bases of the junction unmatched. Germline lookup yields CDR1 SGHRS and CDR2 YFSETQ. This CDR3 has 16 residues. The CDR3, as DNA: TGCGCCAGCAGAATGACTAGCGGGGGACCTGCCGGGGAGCTGTTTTTT. Translation gives CASRMTSGGPAGELFF.

This clone has a single count. The chain links TRBV28 to TRBJ2-7, with TRBD1 identical over 10 bases. With 8 bases clipped from V and 3 bases from J, the junction kept 10 bases outside the gene matches. Germline values: CDR1 MDHEN, CDR2 SYDVKM. The CDR3 has 15 amino acids. CDR3 protein: CASHGTGVSYYEQYF. The CDR3 DNA sequence: TGTGCCAGCCATGGGACAGGGGTCTCCTACTACGAGCAGTACTTC. The whole variable domain, remainder taken from reference TRBV28 and TRBJ2-7, is DVKVTQSSRYLVKRTGEKVFLECVQDMDHENMFWYRQDPGLGLRLIYFSYDVKMKEKGDIPEGYSVSREKKERFSLILESASTNQTSMYLCASHGTGVSYYEQYFGPGTRLTVT.

The rearrangement uses TRBV7-9 and TRBJ2-7; a possible D gene is TRBD1 (6 bases). Germline assignment: CDR1 SEHNR and CDR2 FQNEAQ (reference sequence). Deletions cut 1 base from V and 4 bases from J, with 11 bases between. The CDR3 totals 14 residues. The CDR3 region has the DNA TGTGCCAGCAGCTTAGAAGGGGGTAGTTACGAGCAGTACTTC. Translation gives CASSLEGGSYEQYF.

This rearrangement joins TRBV28 to TRBJ1-5; TRBD1 matches 9 bases. The CDR3 length is 18 residues. The ends lost 4 bases at V and 7 bases at J; junction bases unmatched: 17. Germline CDR1 and CDR2: MDHEN and SYDVKM. The CDR3 nucleotides read TGTGCCAGCAGTTCCCTCGGGACAGGGCTTATTTTTGAGCAGCCCCAGCATTTT. Protein: CASSSLGTGLIFEQPQHF.

V gene TRBV21-1 combines with J gene TRBJ2-1; the D call in the table, TRBD1, was not verified against the DNA. TRBV21-1 is an annotated pseudogene. The CDR3 covers 17 residues. Here the CDR3 DNA reads TGTGCCAGCGTTCCATCAGTGGGATCAGTCAAAGGGGATGAGCAGTTCTTC. It yields the protein CASVPSVGSVKGDEQFF.

This clone was seen once. This sequence joins TRBV11-3 and TRBJ2-3; TRBD2 agrees at 10 bases. This CDR3 comprises 16 residues. With 1 base clipped from V and 4 bases from J, the junction kept 5 bases outside the gene matches. Looked up from germline, CDR1 is SGHNT and CDR2 is YENEEA. CDR3 sequence reads: CASSLGPAGGPDTQYF. DNA for the CDR3: TGTGCCAGCAGCTTAGGTCCAGCGGGAGGGCCAGATACGCAGTATTTT. The whole variable domain, filled in from reference TRBV11-3 and TRBJ2-3, reads EAGVVQSPRYKIIEKKQPVAFWCNPISGHNTLYWYLQNLGQGPELLIRYENEEAVDDSQLPKDRFSAERLKGVDSTLKIQPAELGDSAVYLCASSLGPAGGPDTQYFGPGTRLTVL.

The rearrangement links TRBV11-2 to TRBJ1-4; D unclear. V was shortened by 2 bases and J by 0 bases, with 10 bases between the two germline ends. CDR3 length: 16 residues. Germline CDR1 reads SGHAT; CDR2 reads FQNNGV. The CDR3 region is CASSLTRTATNEKLFF. CDR3 in DNA: TGTGCCAGCAGCTTAACAAGGACTGCAACTAATGAAAAACTGTTTTTT.

The chain uses TRBV30 and TRBJ1-1; D possibly corresponds to TRBD1 (5 bases). Germline CDR1 and CDR2: GTSNPN and SVGIG (reference sequence). The CDR3 is 13 amino acids. The V and J ends lost 2 bases and 9 bases respectively, with 16 bases between them. The CDR3 is CAWSPPNQGKAFF. The CDR3 nucleotides are TGTGCCTGGAGTCCGCCAAACCAGGGTAAAGCTTTCTTT.

This sequence joins TRBV7-9 and TRBJ1-2, with TRBD1 as a possible D gene (6 bases). The CDR3 runs 14 residues. CDR1 is SEHNR, CDR2 FQNEAQ, per germline (reference sequence). With 6 bases removed from V and 0 bases from J, the gap between germline ends came to 11 bases. The CDR3 DNA reads as TGTGCCAGCAGACCTCAGGGGACTAACTATGGCTACACCTTC. It translates to CASRPQGTNYGYTF.

V and J are TRBV18 and TRBJ2-7; tentative D call: TRBD1 (5 bases). V was cut by 5 bases and J by 3 bases, with 20 bases left in between. This CDR3 has 16 residues. Germline loops: CDR1 KGHSH, CDR2 LQKENI. The CDR3 sequence is CASSSQSGMTLYEQYF. In DNA form, the CDR3 reads TGTGCCAGCTCATCACAATCAGGGATGACCCTCTACGAGCAGTACTTC.

The chain carries TRBV4-2 and TRBJ2-2; 11 bases align to TRBD2. This CDR3 contains 17 residues. Germline CDR1 and CDR2: LGHNA and YNFKEQ. J lost 5 bases, V lost 3 bases, and 8 bases had no gene match. This chain's CDR3 is CASSHLSGGARTGELFF. CDR3 nucleotides: TGTGCCAGCAGCCACCTTAGCGGGGGGGCCAGGACCGGGGAGCTGTTTTTT.

J is TRBJ2-3 and V is TRBV11-2; 11 bases match TRBD2. Looked up from germline, CDR1 is SGHAT and CDR2 is FQNNGV. V gave up 5 bases and J gave up 2 bases; unmatched junction bases: 6. The CDR3 runs 16 residues. The CDR3 protein is CASSHLAGGHTDTQYF. Here the CDR3 DNA reads TGTGCCAGCAGCCACCTAGCGGGGGGACACACAGATACGCAGTATTTT.

The rearrangement joins TRBV11-2 to TRBJ2-1; no clear D. The CDR3 sequence is 16 residues long. Looked up from germline, CDR1 is SGHAT and CDR2 is FQNNGV. Trimming pared 3 bases from V and 4 bases from J, leaving 16 bases between. The CDR3 sequence is CASSFGVDFLYNEQFF. CDR3 bases: TGTGCCAGCAGCTTTGGAGTAGACTTTTTATACAATGAGCAGTTCTTC.

Only one count was recorded for this clone. V is TRBV6-5 and J is TRBJ1-2, with 7 bases aligning to TRBD1. The germline gives CDR1 MNHEY, CDR2 SVGAGI. Losses at the gene ends were 6 bases for V and 3 bases for J; bases not matched to a gene: 7. The CDR3 covers 14 residues. Here the CDR3 reads CASRRQQGYYGYTF. The CDR3 region has the DNA TGTGCCAGCAGACGACAACAGGGGTACTATGGCTACACCTTC.

The rearrangement uses TRBV2 and TRBJ2-1, with D maybe TRBD1 (6 bases). V was pared by 8 bases and J by 5 bases, with 19 bases between. The CDR3 covers 15 residues. The V gene's germline CDR1 is SNHLY and CDR2 FYNNEI. CDR3 region: CASVFYRAIDNEQFF. The CDR3 nucleotides are TGTGCCAGCGTCTTCTACAGGGCGATCGACAATGAGCAGTTCTTC.

V and J are TRBV5-4 and TRBJ2-2; D unresolved. CDR3 size: 14 residues. Germline V gives CDR1 SGHNT, CDR2 YYREEE (reference sequence). Trimming took 0 bases from V and 1 from J, leaving 4 bases between them. The CDR3 sequence is CASSLGQNTGELFF. The DNA for the CDR3 is TGTGCCAGCAGCTTGGGACAGAACACCGGGGAGCTGTTTTTT.

This clone was picked up one time. V usage is TRBV21-1 and J usage is TRBJ1-1; TRBD1, the table's D call, lacks a check against the DNA. TRBV21-1 is reported as a pseudogene. The CDR3 runs 17 residues. The CDR3 DNA sequence: TGTGCCAGCAGCAAAGCAAGGGGCGGAGACATGAACACTGAAGCTTTCTTT. Its translation is CASSKARGGDMNTEAFF.

The J gene is TRBJ1-5, the V gene TRBV6-1; 8 bases are shared with TRBD1. Germline lookup yields CDR1 MNHNS and CDR2 SASEGT. The CDR3 has 16 amino acids. After removal of 3 bases from V and 7 bases from J, the junction contained 11 bases not matched to a gene. CDR3 DNA: TGTGCCAGCAGTGACCACCCGGACAGGGTAGGACAGCCCCAGCATTTT. Translated: CASSDHPDRVGQPQHF.

This chain connects TRBV5-6 to TRBJ1-5; a possible D gene is TRBD1 (6 bases). V was cut by 3 bases and J by 3 bases, with 10 bases left in between. The germline gives CDR1 SGHDT, CDR2 YYEEEE. The CDR3 contains 14 residues. The CDR3 is CASSSTGYNQPQHF. CDR3 sequence (DNA): TGTGCCAGCAGCTCTACAGGGTACAATCAGCCCCAGCATTTT.

V gene TRBV27 combines with J gene TRBJ2-1; perhaps TRBD2 as D (8 bases). Germline CDR1 is MNHEY and CDR2 is SMNVEV (reference sequence). V lost 5 bases, J lost 7 bases, and 18 bases lay in between. The CDR3 is 15 residues long. The DNA of the CDR3 is TGTGCCAGCAGTATCACTAGCGGACAGGCTAATGAGCAGTTCTTC. It translates to CASSITSGQANEQFF.

In this sample, this clone turned up a few times. The chain recombines TRBV7-2 with TRBJ2-3, with TRBD2 matching over 10 bases. The germline gives CDR1 SGHTA, CDR2 FQGNSA. V lost 4 bases and J lost 0; bases outside the gene matches: 10. The CDR3 has 18 amino acids. CDR3 amino acids: CASSSGGKLAGSTDTQYF. In DNA, the CDR3 is TGTGCCAGCAGCTCAGGAGGGAAACTAGCGGGAAGCACAGATACGCAGTATTTT.

The V and J genes are TRBV2 and TRBJ1-2; D not certain. The ends were cut back, 0 bases at V and 1 base at J, with 3 bases in the middle. This CDR3 comprises 13 residues. CDR1 and CDR2 (germline): SNHLY, FYNNEI. Here the CDR3 DNA reads TGTGCCAGCAGTGAAGCACTTAACTATGGCTACACCTTC. Encoded protein: CASSEALNYGYTF.

The chain is built from TRBV6-5 and TRBJ2-5, with D hard to call. V lost 0 bases to trimming and J lost 5 bases, with 13 bases between them. The CDR3 spans 15 residues. The germline V gene has CDR1 MNHEY and CDR2 SVGAGI. CDR3 sequence (DNA): TGTGCCAGCAGTTACTCTTTCGGTCCGTGGGAGACCCAGTACTTC. Translation gives CASSYSFGPWETQYF.

J is TRBJ2-3 and V is TRBV4-1; D is unclear. Trimming removed 0 bases at V and 2 bases at J, with 9 bases between. The CDR3 is 15 amino acids. Germline values: CDR1 MGHRA, CDR2 YSYEKL. CDR3 nucleotide sequence: TGCGCCAGCAGCCAAGATTCGACTTCCACAGATACGCAGTATTTT. Its protein is CASSQDSTSTDTQYF.

V usage is TRBV6-5 and J usage is TRBJ1-6; 8 bases fit TRBD1. The ends lost 0 bases at V and 5 bases at J; junction bases unmatched: 3. Looked up from germline, CDR1 is MNHEY and CDR2 is SVGAGI. There are 16 residues in the CDR3. The CDR3 nucleotides are TGTGCCAGCAGTTACTCGTTGGGACAGGATAATTCACCCCTCCACTTT. Encoded protein: CASSYSLGQDNSPLHF.

This chain connects TRBV27 to TRBJ2-4; 9 bases line up with TRBD2. This CDR3 region has 15 residues. The trim removed 2 bases at V and 8 bases at J, leaving 7 bases unmatched. Looked up from germline, CDR1 is MNHEY and CDR2 is SMNVEV (reference sequence). This CDR3 is CASSLAGGPGDIQYF. The CDR3 nucleotides read TGTGCCAGCAGTTTAGCGGGAGGGCCCGGGGACATTCAGTACTTC.

The chain has TRBV4-3 and TRBJ2-3; D is possibly TRBD2 (5 bases). The CDR3 covers 15 residues. Per germline, CDR1 LGHNA and CDR2 YSLEER. V was shortened by 0 bases and J by 2 bases, with 9 bases between the two germline ends. CDR3 protein: CASSQDGDYTDTQYF. In DNA, the CDR3 is TGCGCCAGCAGCCAAGATGGAGACTACACAGATACGCAGTATTTT.

Details on this clone: An end of the junction differs from the germline gene, which may be a read error. The V gene is TRBV29-1, the J gene TRBJ1-2; TRBD1 matches 8 bases. Germline CDR1 reads SQVTM; CDR2 reads ANQGSEA. CDR3 size: 13 residues. The CDR3 DNA reads as TGCAGCGTCGCACAGGGGGACGGCTATGGCCACACCTTC. Translation: CSVAQGDGYGHTF.

The chain couples TRBV30 to TRBJ1-3; D ambiguous. Germline values: CDR1 GTSNPN, CDR2 SVGIG (reference sequence). This CDR3 is built from 13 residues. The V gene lost 0 bases and the J gene lost 0 bases, with 3 bases spanning the gap. CDR3 loop: CAWSVLSGNTIYF. The CDR3 nucleotides read TGTGCCTGGAGTGTTCTCTCTGGAAACACCATATATTTT.

The CDR3 here is CASSLVISTGGYGYTF. The CDR3 DNA sequence: TGTGCCAGCAGCTTAGTTATATCGACAGGGGGGTATGGCTACACCTTC. The V gene is TRBV11-2, the J gene TRBJ1-2, with TRBD1 matching 9 bases. Unmatched junction bases numbered 8, after V lost 1 base and J lost 5 bases. The CDR3 runs 16 residues. The germline CDR1 and CDR2 sequences are SGHAT and FQNNGV.

The genes are TRBV9 and TRBJ2-6, with a tentative D call TRBD1 (5 bases). V was clipped by 0 bases and J by 9 bases, with 10 bases between them. Germline loops: CDR1 SGDLS, CDR2 YYNGEE. The CDR3 totals 14 residues. CDR3 residues: CASSVGDRLNVLTF. CDR3 sequence (DNA): TGTGCCAGCAGCGTAGGCGACAGACTCAACGTCCTGACTTTC.